Presented here are 28 T cell receptor beta chains from one specimen sequenced in a study of shared clonotypes between healthy human individuals. TCRdb's copy holds only in-frame clones and misses some; the assay was immunoSEQ multiplex PCR. The sample gives some 2.1 million clones, around 96% of which show up once; around 1.1% is in the top ten. CD45RO-negative cells were positively selected for CCR7, leaving out terminally differentiated effector memory CD45RA+ cells. The sample was naive CD8+ T cells sorted from blood. The receptors were gathered from a man between 18 and 35 years old in good health.

As to this clone: Other DNA sequences in this specimen translate into the identical CDR3. The chain recombines TRBV27 with TRBJ2-1; D perhaps matches TRBD2 (5 bases). The CDR3 has 14 amino acids. From germline, CDR1 is MNHEY and CDR2 SMNVEV (reference sequence). Trimming stripped 3 bases from V and 4 bases from J, with 10 bases between. CDR3 sequence reads: CASSFRGSYNEQFF. The DNA for the CDR3 is TGTGCCAGCAGTTTCCGGGGATCGTACAATGAGCAGTTCTTC.

The chain joins TRBV19 to TRBJ2-7; possibly TRBD2 for D (8 bases). The germline V and J ends were trimmed by 0 bases and 5 bases, with 14 bases remaining between them. This CDR3 region has 15 residues. Germline V CDR1 and CDR2: LNHDA, SQIVND (reference sequence). The CDR3 spells CASSIDREGANEQYF. The CDR3 region has the DNA TGTGCCAGTAGTATAGATCGGGAGGGGGCGAACGAGCAGTACTTC.

The V and J genes are TRBV4-1 and TRBJ2-2, with TRBD1 as a possible D gene (5 bases). Germline V lookup: CDR1 MGHRA, CDR2 YSYEKL. The CDR3 contains 16 residues. V was trimmed by 1 base and J by 3 bases, leaving 12 bases between them. CDR3 DNA: TGCGCCAGCAGCCAAGTTCGAGGCAGGGACACCGGGGAGCTGTTTTTT. It codes for CASSQVRGRDTGELFF.

V and J are TRBV10-3 and TRBJ2-1; 7 bases align to TRBD2. V was clipped by 10 bases and J by 2 bases; unmatched bases: 14. In germline, CDR1 is ENHRY, CDR2 SYGVKD. This CDR3 spans 16 amino acids. CDR3 in amino acids: CATQDLAVNPYNEQFF. CDR3 bases: TGTGCCACTCAGGACCTAGCGGTAAACCCCTACAATGAGCAGTTCTTC.

The V and J genes are TRBV15 and TRBJ2-7; TRBD1 matches 7 bases. V lost 6 bases, J lost 3 bases, and 14 bases stayed unmatched. Looked up from germline, CDR1 is LNHNV and CDR2 is YYDKDF (reference sequence). The CDR3 is made up of 16 amino acids. Here the CDR3 reads CATSYNPGTENYEQYF. CDR3 bases: TGTGCCACCAGTTACAACCCCGGGACAGAGAACTACGAGCAGTACTTC.

The rearrangement links TRBV19 to TRBJ1-5; D perhaps matches TRBD1 (5 bases). This CDR3 is 18 amino acids long. Germline V gives CDR1 LNHDA, CDR2 SQIVND (reference sequence). Between the trimmed V and J ends, which lost 1 base and 5 bases, there was a span of 21 bases. This chain's CDR3 is CASSIVTESSREDQPQHF. CDR3 bases: TGTGCCAGTAGTATAGTGACAGAATCCTCCCGGGAGGATCAGCCCCAGCATTTT.

V gene TRBV29-1 combines with J gene TRBJ2-7; 7 bases agree with TRBD1. Germline CDR1 and CDR2: SQVTM and ANQGSEA. This CDR3 is 14 amino acids long. CDR3 nucleotide sequence: TGCTTGAAGAGGGGAGACAGGGAAAGTTACGAGCAGTACTTC. Translating it yields CLKRGDRESYEQYF.

The chain has TRBV4-1 and TRBJ2-5, with D maybe TRBD2 (7 bases). V was clipped by 1 base and J by 4 bases, with 13 bases between them. This CDR3 comprises 15 residues. The germline gives CDR1 MGHRA, CDR2 YSYEKL. This chain's CDR3 is CASSQGGGNLETQYF. The CDR3 nucleotides read TGCGCCAGCAGCCAAGGGGGGGGCAATTTAGAGACCCAGTACTTC.

There are a few counts of this clone. The chain recombines TRBV9 with TRBJ2-3; the D gene is possibly TRBD2 (6 bases). Germline CDR1 SGDLS, CDR2 YYNGEE. The CDR3 runs 15 residues. Deletions cut 2 bases from V and 1 base from J, with 11 bases between. The CDR3 DNA follows: TGTGCCAGCAGCGTTAGCGGAGCGCGCACAGATACGCAGTATTTT. This gives the protein CASSVSGARTDTQYF. Combining the CDR3 with reference TRBV9 and TRBJ2-3 gives the whole variable domain DSGVTQTPKHLITATGQRVTLRCSPRSGDLSVYWYQQSLDQGLQFLIQYYNGEERAKGNILERFSAQQFPDLHSELNLSSLELGDSALYFCASSVSGARTDTQYFGPGTRLTVL.

V usage is TRBV14 and J usage is TRBJ1-2; D is undetermined. Germline V gives CDR1 SGHDN, CDR2 FVKESK. V lost 4 bases and J 0 bases, leaving 9 bases between the germline ends. The CDR3 has 14 amino acids. The CDR3 DNA sequence: TGTGCCAGCAGCCCCGTAGGGCCTAACTATGGCTACACCTTC. It codes for CASSPVGPNYGYTF. The whole variable domain, filled in from reference TRBV14 and TRBJ1-2, reads EAGVTQFPSHSVIEKGQTVTLRCDPISGHDNLYWYRRVMGKEIKFLLHFVKESKQDESGMPNNRFLAERTGGTYSTLKVQPAELEDSGVYFCASSPVGPNYGYTFGSGTRLTVV.

The chain uses TRBV4-1 and TRBJ2-1, with a tentative D call TRBD2 (6 bases). The CDR3 spans 16 residues. V was shortened by 0 bases and J by 7 bases, with 16 bases between the two germline ends. Germline-derived CDR1 and CDR2 are MGHRA and YSYEKL. The CDR3, as DNA: TGCGCCAGCAGCCAAGATAACGGGGTAGGAGGGAATGAGCAGTTCTTC. This translates into CASSQDNGVGGNEQFF.

This chain connects TRBV7-9 to TRBJ1-2; 10 positions match TRBD1. V dropped 3 bases and J dropped 2; count of bases not matched to a gene: 3. Germline loops: CDR1 SEHNR, CDR2 FQNEAQ (reference sequence). The CDR3 runs to 15 residues. The CDR3 nucleotides are TGTGCCAGCAGCTTCCTGGACAGGGGGAACTATGGCTACACCTTC. It encodes CASSFLDRGNYGYTF.

The chain recombines TRBV21-1 with TRBJ1-1; TRBD1, the D gene given by the table, was not confirmed from the DNA. TRBV21-1 is recorded as a pseudogene. There are 14 residues in the CDR3. In DNA, the CDR3 is TGTGCCAGCAGCAAAACAGGGGGGAACACTGAAGCTTTCTTT. This encodes CASSKTGGNTEAFF.

The chain joins TRBV7-9 to TRBJ1-4; possibly TRBD1 for D (5 bases). CDR1 is SEHNR, CDR2 FQNEAQ, per germline (reference sequence). CDR3 length: 13 amino acids. Trimming cost V 5 bases and J 16 bases, with 20 bases left between them. CDR3 nucleotide sequence: TGTGCCAGCAGCCTGGGGGGAGCGCCAGGGAGGTTTTTT. Encoded protein: CASSLGGAPGRFF.

This chain uses TRBV14 with TRBJ2-2; 11 bases match TRBD1. Germline CDR1 is SGHDN and CDR2 is FVKESK. The CDR3 runs to 17 residues. V trimming: 4 bases; J trimming: 4 bases; junction bases outside the gene matches: 8. The CDR3, as DNA: TGTGCCAGCAGCCTTCAGGGGACAGGGGGTTTCACCGGGGAGCTGTTTTTT. Its protein product is CASSLQGTGGFTGELFF.

The chain links TRBV4-1 to TRBJ1-6; tentatively, D is TRBD1 (6 bases). V was clipped by 1 base and J by 4 bases, with 8 bases between them. Germline CDR1 is MGHRA and CDR2 is YSYEKL. This CDR3 is built from 15 residues. The CDR3 is CASSQGTEYNSPLHF. The DNA for the CDR3 is TGCGCCAGCAGCCAAGGGACAGAGTATAATTCACCCCTCCACTTT.

V gene TRBV7-6 combines with J gene TRBJ2-7; D is tentatively TRBD1 or TRBD2 (5 bases each). CDR3 size: 14 residues. In germline, CDR1 is SGHVS, CDR2 FNYEAQ. Trimming cost V 2 bases and J 0 bases, with 8 bases left between them. The CDR3 DNA follows: TGTGCCAGCAGCTTAAAGGGACCCTCCTACGAGCAGTACTTC. Its protein is CASSLKGPSYEQYF.

A single count supports this clone. The sample carries other DNA sequences with the same CDR3. The CDR3 is CASSPRGGSYEQYF. In DNA form, the CDR3 reads TGTGCCAGCTCACCTCGTGGGGGCTCCTACGAGCAGTACTTC. The rearrangement uses TRBV18 and TRBJ2-7, with D tentatively TRBD1 or TRBD2 (5 bases each). Per germline, CDR1 KGHSH and CDR2 LQKENI. The V end was cut by 3 bases, the J end by 0 bases, with 9 bases between. This CDR3 contains 14 residues.

The chain is built from TRBV4-1 and TRBJ2-7, with D possibly matching TRBD2 (6 bases). Germline loops: CDR1 MGHRA, CDR2 YSYEKL. The CDR3 loop spans 17 amino acids. The V gene lost 0 bases and the J gene lost 2 bases, with 17 bases spanning the gap. CDR3 nucleotide sequence: TGCGCCAGCAGCCAAGATTTGGAAGCGGGTATCACCTACGAGCAGTACTTC. Its protein product is CASSQDLEAGITYEQYF.

DNA for the CDR3: TGTGCCAGCAGTGAAAGTCCTAGCTATGAGACCCAGTACTTC. Translating gives CASSESPSYETQYF. The chain links TRBV6-1 to TRBJ2-5; D perhaps matches TRBD2 (5 bases). Trimming cost V 2 bases and J 5 bases, with 12 bases left between them. Per the germline V gene, CDR1 is MNHNS and CDR2 is SASEGT. There are 14 residues in the CDR3.

This rearrangement joins TRBV27 to TRBJ2-5, with TRBD2 identical over 8 bases. The trim removed 3 bases at V and 5 bases at J, leaving 14 bases unmatched. The CDR3 has 17 amino acids. The germline V gene has CDR1 MNHEY and CDR2 SMNVEV (reference sequence). CDR3 amino acids: CASSLVAGGAPGETQYF. In nucleotides, the CDR3 is TGTGCCAGCAGTTTGGTGGCCGGGGGGGCCCCGGGTGAGACCCAGTACTTC.

The chain is built from TRBV10-1 and TRBJ2-1; 11 bases are a match to TRBD2. The CDR3 is 15 amino acids. In germline, CDR1 is WNHNN, CDR2 SYGVQD (reference sequence). V was clipped by 6 bases and J by 3 bases; unmatched bases: 4. The CDR3 region has the DNA TGCGCCAGCAGCTACCTAGCGGGAGGCTACAATGAGCAGTTCTTC. This gives the protein CASSYLAGGYNEQFF.

The chain joins TRBV6-5 to TRBJ1-2, with 11 bases matching TRBD1. Trimming cost V 5 bases and J 9 bases; bases outside gene matches: 5. Germline loops: CDR1 MNHEY, CDR2 SVGAGI. The length of the CDR3 is 13 residues. The CDR3 bases are TGTGCCAGCAGTCGGGACAGGGGGACAAGCTACACCTTC. Protein sequence: CASSRDRGTSYTF.

This rearrangement joins TRBV4-1 to TRBJ2-6, with D unresolved. Trimming pared 0 bases from V and 1 base from J, leaving 16 bases between. The CDR3 spans 19 residues. Germline assignment: CDR1 MGHRA and CDR2 YSYEKL. The CDR3 protein is CASSQDRRQVGSGANVLTF. CDR3 DNA: TGCGCCAGCAGCCAAGATCGACGGCAGGTAGGATCTGGGGCCAACGTCCTGACTTTC.

This sequence joins TRBV12-5 and TRBJ1-2, with 8 bases identical to TRBD1. Germline lookup yields CDR1 LGHNT and CDR2 FRNRAP. This CDR3 comprises 17 residues. Trimming at V came to 3 bases and at J to 4 bases, leaving 13 bases not matched to a gene. CDR3 loop: CASGFSGGHFLGYGYTF. In DNA form, the CDR3 reads TGTGCTAGTGGTTTCTCAGGGGGCCATTTCCTAGGCTATGGCTACACCTTC.

The chain couples TRBV6-5 to TRBJ2-7; D is perhaps TRBD1 or TRBD2 (5 bases each). Per germline, CDR1 MNHEY and CDR2 SVGAGI. The V end was cut by 9 bases, the J end by 3 bases, with 21 bases between. CDR3 length: 15 residues. The DNA for the CDR3 is TGTGCCAGTCGTGCCTCGGGGCCTACCCTCTACGAGCAGTACTTC. This codes for CASRASGPTLYEQYF.

In regard to this clone: Other DNA sequences of this sample code for an identical CDR3. The chain carries TRBV19 and TRBJ2-7, with D tentatively TRBD1 (5 bases). This CDR3 contains 13 residues. Germline V lookup: CDR1 LNHDA, CDR2 SQIVND (reference sequence). V shed 3 bases and J shed 4 bases, with 10 bases lying between them. The CDR3 sequence is CASSMGQLYEQYF. CDR3 nucleotide sequence: TGTGCCAGTAGTATGGGGCAGTTGTACGAGCAGTACTTC.

The chain carries TRBV28 and TRBJ2-7, with 8 bases that match TRBD1. V was pared by 5 bases and J by 3 bases, with 9 bases of the junction left unmatched. Germline V gene sequence: CDR1 MDHEN, CDR2 SYDVKM. CDR3 length equals 15 residues. The CDR3 reads CASSRRTGRFYEQYF. CDR3 nucleotides: TGTGCCAGCAGTAGACGGACAGGGAGATTCTACGAGCAGTACTTC.